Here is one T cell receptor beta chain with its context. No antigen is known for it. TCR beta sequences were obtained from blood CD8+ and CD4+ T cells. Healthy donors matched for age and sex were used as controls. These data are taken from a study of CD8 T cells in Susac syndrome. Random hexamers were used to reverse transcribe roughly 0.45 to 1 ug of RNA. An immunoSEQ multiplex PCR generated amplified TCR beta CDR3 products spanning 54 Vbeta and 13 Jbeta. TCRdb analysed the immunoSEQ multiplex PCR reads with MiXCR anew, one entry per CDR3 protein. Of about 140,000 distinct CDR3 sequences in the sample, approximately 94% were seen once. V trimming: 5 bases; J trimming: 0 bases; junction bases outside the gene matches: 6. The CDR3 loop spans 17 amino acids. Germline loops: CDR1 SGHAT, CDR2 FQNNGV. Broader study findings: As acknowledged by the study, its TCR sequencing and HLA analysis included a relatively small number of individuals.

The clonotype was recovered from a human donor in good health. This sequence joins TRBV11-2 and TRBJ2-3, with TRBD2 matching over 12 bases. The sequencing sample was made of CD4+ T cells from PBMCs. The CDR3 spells CASSRGTSGPSTDTQYF. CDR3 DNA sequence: TGTGCCAGCAGCCGCGGGACTAGCGGGCCCAGCACAGATACGCAGTATTTT.